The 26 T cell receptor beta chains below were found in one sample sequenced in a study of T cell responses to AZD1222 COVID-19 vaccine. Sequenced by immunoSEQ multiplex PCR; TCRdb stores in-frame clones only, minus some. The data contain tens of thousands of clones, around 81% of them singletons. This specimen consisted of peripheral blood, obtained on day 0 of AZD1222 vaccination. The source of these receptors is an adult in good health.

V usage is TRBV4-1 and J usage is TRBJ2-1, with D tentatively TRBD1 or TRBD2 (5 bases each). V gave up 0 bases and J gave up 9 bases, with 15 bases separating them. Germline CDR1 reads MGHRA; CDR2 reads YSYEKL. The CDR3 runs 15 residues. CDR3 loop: CASSQEGLGTGEQFF. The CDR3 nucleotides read TGCGCCAGCAGCCAAGAAGGGTTGGGGACCGGTGAGCAGTTCTTC.

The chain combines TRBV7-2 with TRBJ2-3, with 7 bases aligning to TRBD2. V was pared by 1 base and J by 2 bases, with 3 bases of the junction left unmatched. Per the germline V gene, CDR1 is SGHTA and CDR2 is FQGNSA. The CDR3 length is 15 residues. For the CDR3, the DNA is TGTGCCAGCAGCTTAGTGACTAGCCCCACAGATACGCAGTATTTT. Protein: CASSLVTSPTDTQYF. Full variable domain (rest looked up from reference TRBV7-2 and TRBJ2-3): GAGVSQSPSNKVTEKGKDVELRCDPISGHTALYWYRQSLGQGLEFLIYFQGNSAPDKSGLPSDRFSAERTGGSVSTLTIQRTQQEDSAVYLCASSLVTSPTDTQYFGPGTRLTVL.

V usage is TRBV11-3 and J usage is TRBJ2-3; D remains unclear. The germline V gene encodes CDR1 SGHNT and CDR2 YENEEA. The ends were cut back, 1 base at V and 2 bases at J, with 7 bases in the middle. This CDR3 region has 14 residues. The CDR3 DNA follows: TGTGCCAGCAGCTTAGGAAGCCTCACAGATACGCAGTATTTT. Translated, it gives CASSLGSLTDTQYF.

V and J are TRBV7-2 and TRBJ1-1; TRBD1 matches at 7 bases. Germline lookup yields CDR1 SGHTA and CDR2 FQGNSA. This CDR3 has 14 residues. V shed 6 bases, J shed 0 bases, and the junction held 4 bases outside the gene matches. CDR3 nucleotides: TGTGCCAGCAGGCGGGACAGCCTGAACACTGAAGCTTTCTTT. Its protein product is CASRRDSLNTEAFF.

The CDR3 DNA reads TGTGCCAGCAGTGCGCTGGCCTATGGCTACACCTTC. Protein: CASSALAYGYTF. The gene calls are TRBV12-3 or TRBV12-4 and TRBJ1-2, with D unclear. This CDR3 spans 12 amino acids. The V end lost 5 bases, the J end lost 4 bases, and 8 bases lay between the germline ends.

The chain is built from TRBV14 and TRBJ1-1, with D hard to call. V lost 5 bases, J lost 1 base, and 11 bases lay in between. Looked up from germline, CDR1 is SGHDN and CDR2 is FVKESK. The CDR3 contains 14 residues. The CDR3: CASSDLGANTEAFF. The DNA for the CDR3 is TGTGCCAGCAGCGATCTGGGAGCGAACACTGAAGCTTTCTTT.

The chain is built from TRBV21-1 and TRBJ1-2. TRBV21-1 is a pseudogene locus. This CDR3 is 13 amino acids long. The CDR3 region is CARGGRLNYGYTF. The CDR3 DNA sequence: TGTGCCCGGGGGGGCAGGCTTAACTATGGCTACACCTTC.

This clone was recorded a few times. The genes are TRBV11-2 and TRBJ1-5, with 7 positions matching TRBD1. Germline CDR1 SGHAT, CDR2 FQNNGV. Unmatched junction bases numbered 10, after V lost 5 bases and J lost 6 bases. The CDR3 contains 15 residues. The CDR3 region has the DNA TGTGCCAGCAGCCCGCAGGGGGTGTCGGGTCAGCCCCAGCATTTT. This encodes CASSPQGVSGQPQHF.

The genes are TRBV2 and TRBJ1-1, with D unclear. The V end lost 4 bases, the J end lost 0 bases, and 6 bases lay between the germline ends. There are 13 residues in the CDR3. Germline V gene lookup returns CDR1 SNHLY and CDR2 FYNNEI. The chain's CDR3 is CASSVYLNTEAFF. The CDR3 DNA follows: TGTGCCAGCAGTGTCTATTTGAACACTGAAGCTTTCTTT.

CDR3 bases: TGCGCCAGCAGCCTTCGCGACCGGTCTAACTATGGCTACACCTTC. It encodes CASSLRDRSNYGYTF. This chain joins TRBV23-1 and TRBJ1-2; D remains unclear. TRBV23-1 belongs to the ORF category, with a function that is uncertain. The CDR3 loop spans 15 amino acids. Trimming removed 6 bases from V and 0 bases from J, with 14 bases in between.

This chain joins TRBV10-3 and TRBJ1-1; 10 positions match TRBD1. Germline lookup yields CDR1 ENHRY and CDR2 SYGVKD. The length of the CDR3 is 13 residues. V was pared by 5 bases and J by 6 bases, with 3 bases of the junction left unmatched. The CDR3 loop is CAISRQGAAEAFF. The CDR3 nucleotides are TGTGCCATCAGTCGACAGGGGGCAGCTGAAGCTTTCTTT.

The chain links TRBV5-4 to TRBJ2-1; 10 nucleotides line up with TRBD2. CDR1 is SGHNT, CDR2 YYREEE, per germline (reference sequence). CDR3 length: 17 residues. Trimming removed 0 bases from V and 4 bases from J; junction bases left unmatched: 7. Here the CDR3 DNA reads TGTGCCAGCAGCTTGGGAACCGGGACTAGCGAATACAATGAGCAGTTCTTC. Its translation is CASSLGTGTSEYNEQFF.

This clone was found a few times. Here the CDR3 reads CASRRMDGTGELFF. CDR3 DNA: TGTGCCAGCAGGAGGATGGATGGGACCGGGGAGCTGTTTTTT. The rearrangement links TRBV7-3 to TRBJ2-2; no reliable D call. CDR1 and CDR2 from the germline V gene are SGHTA and FQGTGA. The CDR3 runs to 14 residues. The V end was cut by 6 bases, the J end by 5 bases, with 13 bases between. Full variable domain (missing parts from reference TRBV7-3 and TRBJ2-2): GAGVSQTPSNKVTEKGKYVELRCDPISGHTALYWYRQSLGQGPEFLIYFQGTGAADDSGLPNDRFFAVRPEGSVSTLKIQRTERGDSAVYLCASRRMDGTGELFFGEGSRLTVL.

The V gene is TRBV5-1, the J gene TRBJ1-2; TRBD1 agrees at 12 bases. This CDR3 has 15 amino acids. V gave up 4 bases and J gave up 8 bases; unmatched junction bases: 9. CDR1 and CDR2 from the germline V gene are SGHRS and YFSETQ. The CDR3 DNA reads TGCGCCAGCAGCCTTGGGGGACAGGGGGCCGAAGGCTACACCTTC. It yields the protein CASSLGGQGAEGYTF.

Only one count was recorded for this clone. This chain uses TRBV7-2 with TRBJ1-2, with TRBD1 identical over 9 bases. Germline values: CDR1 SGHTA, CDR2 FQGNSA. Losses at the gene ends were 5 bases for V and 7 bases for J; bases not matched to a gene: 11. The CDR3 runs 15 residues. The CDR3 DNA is TGTGCCAGCAGCACGGCCGGACAGGGGATGAGTGGCTACACCTTC. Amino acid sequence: CASSTAGQGMSGYTF.

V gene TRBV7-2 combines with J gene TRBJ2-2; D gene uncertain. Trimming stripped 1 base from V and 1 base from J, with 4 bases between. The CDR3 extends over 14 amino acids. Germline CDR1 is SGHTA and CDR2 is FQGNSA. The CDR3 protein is CASSLGVNTGELFF. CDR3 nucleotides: TGTGCCAGCAGCTTAGGGGTGAACACCGGGGAGCTGTTTTTT.

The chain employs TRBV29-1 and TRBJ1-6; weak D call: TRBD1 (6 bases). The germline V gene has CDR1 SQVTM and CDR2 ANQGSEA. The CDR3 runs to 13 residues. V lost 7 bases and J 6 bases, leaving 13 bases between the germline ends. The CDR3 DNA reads TGCAGCGCGTCTGGGGGCGGTAATTCACCCCTCCACTTT. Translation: CSASGGGNSPLHF.

CDR3 in DNA: TGTGCCAGTAGTATAGCAGGGTTCAATTCACCCCTCCACTTT. Translation gives CASSIAGFNSPLHF. J is TRBJ1-6 and V is TRBV19, with a weak D call TRBD1 (5 bases). Germline V CDR1 and CDR2: LNHDA, SQIVND (reference sequence). The V and J ends lost 1 base and 7 bases respectively, with 8 bases between them. This CDR3 has 14 residues.

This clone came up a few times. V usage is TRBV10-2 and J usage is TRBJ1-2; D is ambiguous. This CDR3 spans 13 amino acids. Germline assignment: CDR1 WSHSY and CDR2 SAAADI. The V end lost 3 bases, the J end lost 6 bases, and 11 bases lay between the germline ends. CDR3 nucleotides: TGCGCCAGCAGTGATTGGAGGTATCATGGCTACACCTTC. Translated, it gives CASSDWRYHGYTF.

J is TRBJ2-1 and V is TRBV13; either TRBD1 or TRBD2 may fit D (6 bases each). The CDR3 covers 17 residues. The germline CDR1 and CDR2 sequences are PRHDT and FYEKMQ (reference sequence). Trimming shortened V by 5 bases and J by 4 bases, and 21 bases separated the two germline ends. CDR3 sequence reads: CASSPPRGTRRYNEQFF. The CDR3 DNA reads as TGTGCCAGCAGCCCCCCGCGCGGGACACGTAGATACAATGAGCAGTTCTTC.

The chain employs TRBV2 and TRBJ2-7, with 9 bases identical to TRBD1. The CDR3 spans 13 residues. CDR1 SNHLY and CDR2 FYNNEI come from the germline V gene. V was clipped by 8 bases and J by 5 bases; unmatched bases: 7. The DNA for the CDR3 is TGTGCCAGCCAACAGGGGGCGATGAACGAGCAGTACTTC. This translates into CASQQGAMNEQYF. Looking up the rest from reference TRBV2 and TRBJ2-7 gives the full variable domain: EPEVTQTPSHQVTQMGQEVILRCVPISNHLYFYWYRQILGQKVEFLVSFYNNEISEKSEIFDDQFSVERPDGSNFTLKIRSTKLEDSAMYFCASQQGAMNEQYFGPGTRLTVT.

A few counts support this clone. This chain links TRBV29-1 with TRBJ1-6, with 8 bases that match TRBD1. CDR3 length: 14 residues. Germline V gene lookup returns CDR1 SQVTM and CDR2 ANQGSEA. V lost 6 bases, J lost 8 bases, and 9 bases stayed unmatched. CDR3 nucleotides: TGCAGCGTCCGCGAAACAGGGGGGGATTCACCCCTCCACTTT. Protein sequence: CSVRETGGDSPLHF.

CDR3 in amino acids: CASSLWGGPNRRALHF. DNA for the CDR3: TGTGCCAGCAGCCTCTGGGGGGGCCCCAATAGGAGAGCCCTCCACTTT. The chain recombines TRBV28 with TRBJ1-6, with a possible D match to TRBD1 (6 bases). V was clipped by 6 bases and J by 14 bases, with 26 bases between them. CDR1 is MDHEN and CDR2 is SYDVKM in the germline V gene. This CDR3 spans 16 amino acids.

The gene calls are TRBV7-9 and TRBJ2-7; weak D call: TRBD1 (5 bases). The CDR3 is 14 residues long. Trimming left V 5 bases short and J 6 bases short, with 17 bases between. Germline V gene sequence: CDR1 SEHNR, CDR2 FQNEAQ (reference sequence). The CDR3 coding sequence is TGTGCCAGCAGCCCGCACTCGGACACCGCCGAGCAGTACTTC. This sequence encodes CASSPHSDTAEQYF.

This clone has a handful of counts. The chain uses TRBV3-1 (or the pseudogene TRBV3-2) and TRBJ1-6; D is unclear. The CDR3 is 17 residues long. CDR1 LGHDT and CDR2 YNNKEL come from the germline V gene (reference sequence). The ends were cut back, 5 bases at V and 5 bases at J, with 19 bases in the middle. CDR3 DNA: TGTGCCAGCAGCGGGTCGGTTCCCATACATCATAATTCACCCCTCCACTTT. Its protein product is CASSGSVPIHHNSPLHF.

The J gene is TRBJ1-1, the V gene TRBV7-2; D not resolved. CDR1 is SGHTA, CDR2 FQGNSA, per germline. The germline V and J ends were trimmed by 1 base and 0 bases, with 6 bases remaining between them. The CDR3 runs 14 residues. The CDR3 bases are TGTGCCAGCAGCTTAGGGAACCTGAACACTGAAGCTTTCTTT. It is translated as CASSLGNLNTEAFF.